This entry describes one T cell receptor (beta chain). Its antigen remains unknown. The data were taken from a study of Ad26.COV2.S vaccination and SARS-CoV-2 variants. The overall study: Ad26.COV2.S was injected intramuscularly once or twice, 56 days apart. Study findings and constraints: Placebo recipients trailed vaccine recipients in spike-specific TCR breadth. Post-vaccination breadth of spike-specific CD8+ and CD4+ T cell responses was reportedly substantial.

This CDR3 is built from 17 residues. Germline V gene sequence: CDR1 LGHDT, CDR2 YNNKEL (reference sequence). Trimming stripped 6 bases from V and 1 base from J, with 18 bases between. The treatment: some 19 received Ad26.COV2.S at low or high dose, single or two shots; 5 received placebo; per-sample allocation not given. The samples were gathered on day 63 after the first injection of vaccine or placebo. This adult donor, from Boston, was 18-55 years old. Generated by immunoSEQ multiplex PCR, the TCRdb table keeps only in-frame clones and is missing some. This sample yields hundreds of thousands of clones, of which around 93% are seen a single time; more than 1.5% belongs to the top ten.

This TCR was recovered from a person aged 18 to 59 who received the Ad26.COV2.S COVID-19 vaccine or a placebo. Sequencing was performed on peripheral blood, taken in a trial of Ad26.COV2.S vaccine versus placebo. This rearrangement joins TRBV3-1 (or the pseudogene TRBV3-2) to TRBJ1-4; D gene ambiguous. The CDR3 sequence is CASSPYPSGVTNEKLFF. The CDR3 bases are TGTGCCAGCAGTCCTTACCCGAGTGGGGTAACTAATGAAAAACTGTTTTTT.